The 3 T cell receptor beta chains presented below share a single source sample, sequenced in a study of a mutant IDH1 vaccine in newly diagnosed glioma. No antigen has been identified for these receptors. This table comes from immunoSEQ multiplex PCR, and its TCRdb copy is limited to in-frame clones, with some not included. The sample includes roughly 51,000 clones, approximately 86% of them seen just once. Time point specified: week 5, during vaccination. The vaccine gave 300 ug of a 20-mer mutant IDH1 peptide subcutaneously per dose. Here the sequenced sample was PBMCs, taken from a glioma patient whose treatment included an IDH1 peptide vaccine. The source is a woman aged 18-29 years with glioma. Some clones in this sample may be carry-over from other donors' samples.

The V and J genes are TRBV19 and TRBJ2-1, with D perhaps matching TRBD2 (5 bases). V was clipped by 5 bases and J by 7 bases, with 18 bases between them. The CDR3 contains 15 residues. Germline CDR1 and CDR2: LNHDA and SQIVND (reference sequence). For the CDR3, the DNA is TGTGCCAGTAGTCTTGGAGGCCGAACTGGAAATGAGCAGTTCTTC. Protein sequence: CASSLGGRTGNEQFF.

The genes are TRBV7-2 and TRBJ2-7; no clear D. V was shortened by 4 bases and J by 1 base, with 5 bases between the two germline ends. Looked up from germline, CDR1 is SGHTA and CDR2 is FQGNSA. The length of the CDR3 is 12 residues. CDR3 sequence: CASSSSSYEQYF. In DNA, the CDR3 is TGTGCCAGCAGCTCTTCTTCCTACGAGCAGTACTTC.

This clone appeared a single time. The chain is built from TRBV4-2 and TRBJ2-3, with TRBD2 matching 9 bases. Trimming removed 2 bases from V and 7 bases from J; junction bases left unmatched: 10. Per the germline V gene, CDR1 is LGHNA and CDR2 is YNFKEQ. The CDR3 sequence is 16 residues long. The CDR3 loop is CASSQSGGTSQNTQYF. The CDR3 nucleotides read TGTGCCAGCAGCCAATCTGGCGGGACTAGCCAGAATACGCAGTATTTT.